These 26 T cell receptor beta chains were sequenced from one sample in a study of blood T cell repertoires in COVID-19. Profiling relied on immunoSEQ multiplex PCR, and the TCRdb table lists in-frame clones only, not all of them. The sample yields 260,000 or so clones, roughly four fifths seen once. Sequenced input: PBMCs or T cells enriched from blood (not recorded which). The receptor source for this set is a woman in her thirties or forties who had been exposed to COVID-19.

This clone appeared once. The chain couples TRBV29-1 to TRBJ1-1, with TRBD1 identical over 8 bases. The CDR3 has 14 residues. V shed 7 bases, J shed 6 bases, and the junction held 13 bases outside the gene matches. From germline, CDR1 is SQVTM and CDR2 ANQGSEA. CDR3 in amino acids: CSAGQGVLGSEAFF. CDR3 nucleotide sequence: TGCAGCGCTGGACAGGGTGTATTGGGCTCTGAAGCTTTCTTT.

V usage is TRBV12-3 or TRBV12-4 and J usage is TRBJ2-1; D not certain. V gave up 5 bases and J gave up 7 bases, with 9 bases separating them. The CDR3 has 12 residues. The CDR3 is CASSIFINEQFF. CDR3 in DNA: TGTGCCAGCAGTATATTTATAAATGAGCAGTTCTTC.

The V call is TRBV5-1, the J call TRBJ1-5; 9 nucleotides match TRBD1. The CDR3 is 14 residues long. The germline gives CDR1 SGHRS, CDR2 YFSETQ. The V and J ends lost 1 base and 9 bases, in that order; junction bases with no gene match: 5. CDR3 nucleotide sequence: TGCGCCAGCAGCTTGCCGGACAGGGGTCCGCCCCAGCATTTT. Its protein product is CASSLPDRGPPQHF.

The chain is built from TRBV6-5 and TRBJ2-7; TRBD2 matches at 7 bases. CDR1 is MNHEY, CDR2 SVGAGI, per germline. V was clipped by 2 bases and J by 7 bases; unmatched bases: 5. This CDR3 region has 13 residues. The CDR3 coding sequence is TGTGCCAGCAGTTACAGAGAGGGAGGGGAGCAGTACTTC. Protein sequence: CASSYREGGEQYF.

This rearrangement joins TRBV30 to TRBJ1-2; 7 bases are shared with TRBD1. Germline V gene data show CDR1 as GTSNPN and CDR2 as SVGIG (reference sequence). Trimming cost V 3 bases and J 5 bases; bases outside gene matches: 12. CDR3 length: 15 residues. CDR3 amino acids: CAWSRSPGQTYGYTF. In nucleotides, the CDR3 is TGTGCCTGGAGCCGTAGCCCGGGACAGACTTATGGCTACACCTTC.

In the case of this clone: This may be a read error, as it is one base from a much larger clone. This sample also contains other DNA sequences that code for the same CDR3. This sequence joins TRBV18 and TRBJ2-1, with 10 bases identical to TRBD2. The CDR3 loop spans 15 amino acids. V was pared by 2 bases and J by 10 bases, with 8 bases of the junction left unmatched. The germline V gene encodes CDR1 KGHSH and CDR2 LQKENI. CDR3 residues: CASSPTSGGAWEQFF. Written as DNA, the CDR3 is TGTGCCAGCTCACCAACCAGCGGGGGGGCCTGGGAGCAGTTCTTC.

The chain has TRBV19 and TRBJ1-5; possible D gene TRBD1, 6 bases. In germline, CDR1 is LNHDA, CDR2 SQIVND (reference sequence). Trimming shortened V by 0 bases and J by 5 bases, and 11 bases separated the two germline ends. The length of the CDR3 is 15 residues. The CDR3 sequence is CASSIDHRAYQPQHF. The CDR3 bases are TGTGCCAGTAGTATAGATCACAGGGCCTATCAGCCCCAGCATTTT.

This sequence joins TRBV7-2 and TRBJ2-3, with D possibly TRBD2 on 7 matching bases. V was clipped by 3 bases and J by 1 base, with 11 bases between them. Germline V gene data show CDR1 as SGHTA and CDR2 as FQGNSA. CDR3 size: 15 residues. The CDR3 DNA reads TGTGCCAGCAGCTTCCGGGGGGCCGGCACAGATACGCAGTATTTT. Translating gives CASSFRGAGTDTQYF.

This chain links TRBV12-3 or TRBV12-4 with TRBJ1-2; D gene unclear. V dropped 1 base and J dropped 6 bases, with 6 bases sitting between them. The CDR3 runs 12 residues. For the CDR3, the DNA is TGTGCCAGCAGTTTAGGCGTACATGGCTACACCTTC. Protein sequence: CASSLGVHGYTF.

This CDR3 reads CASSHGPGTSEYNEQFF. The DNA of the CDR3 is TGCGCCAGCAGCCACGGACCCGGGACTAGCGAATACAATGAGCAGTTCTTC. V usage is TRBV4-1 and J usage is TRBJ2-1, with 10 nucleotides matching TRBD2. Germline V gives CDR1 MGHRA, CDR2 YSYEKL. CDR3 length equals 17 residues. V shed 3 bases and J 4 bases; nucleotides not matched to a gene: 9.

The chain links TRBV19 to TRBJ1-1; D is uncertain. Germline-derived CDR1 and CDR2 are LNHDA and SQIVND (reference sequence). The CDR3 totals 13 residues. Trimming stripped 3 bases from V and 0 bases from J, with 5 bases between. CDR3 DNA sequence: TGTGCCAGTAGTATTCGGTTGAACACTGAAGCTTTCTTT. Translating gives CASSIRLNTEAFF.

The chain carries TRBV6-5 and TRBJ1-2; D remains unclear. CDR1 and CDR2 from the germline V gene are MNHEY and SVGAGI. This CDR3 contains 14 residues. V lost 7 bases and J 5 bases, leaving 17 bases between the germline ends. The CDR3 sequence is CASIRASGGYGYTF. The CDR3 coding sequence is TGTGCCAGCATCCGGGCCTCAGGAGGGTATGGCTACACCTTC.

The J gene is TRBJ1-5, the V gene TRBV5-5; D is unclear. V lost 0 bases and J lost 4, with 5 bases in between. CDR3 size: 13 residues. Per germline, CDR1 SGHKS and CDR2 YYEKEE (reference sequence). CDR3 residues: CASSLVVNQPQHF. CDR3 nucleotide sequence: TGTGCCAGCAGCTTGGTAGTAAATCAGCCCCAGCATTTT. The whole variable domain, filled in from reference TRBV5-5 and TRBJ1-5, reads DAGVTQSPTHLIKTRGQQVTLRCSPISGHKSVSWYQQVLGQGPQFIFQYYEKEERGRGNFPDRFSARQFPNYSSELNVNALLLGDSALYLCASSLVVNQPQHFGDGTRLSIL.

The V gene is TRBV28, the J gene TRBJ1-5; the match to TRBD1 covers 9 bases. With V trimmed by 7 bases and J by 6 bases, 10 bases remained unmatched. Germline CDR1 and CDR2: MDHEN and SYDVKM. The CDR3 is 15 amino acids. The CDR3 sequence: CASIPGQGGGQPQHF. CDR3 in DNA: TGTGCCAGCATACCGGGACAGGGTGGAGGTCAGCCCCAGCATTTT.

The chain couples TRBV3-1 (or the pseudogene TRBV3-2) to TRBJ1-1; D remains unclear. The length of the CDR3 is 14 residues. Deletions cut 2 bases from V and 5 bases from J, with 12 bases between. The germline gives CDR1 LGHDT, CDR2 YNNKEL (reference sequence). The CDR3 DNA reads TGTGCCAGCAGCCAATCGCGGGGTCTGACTGAAGCTTTCTTT. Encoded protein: CASSQSRGLTEAFF.

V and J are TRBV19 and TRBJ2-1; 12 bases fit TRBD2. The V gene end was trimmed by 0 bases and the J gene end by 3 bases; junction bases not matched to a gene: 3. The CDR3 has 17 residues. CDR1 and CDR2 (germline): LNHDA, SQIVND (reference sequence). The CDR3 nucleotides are TGTGCCAGTAGTATAGATCTAGCGGGGGGGATCTACAATGAGCAGTTCTTC. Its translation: CASSIDLAGGIYNEQFF.

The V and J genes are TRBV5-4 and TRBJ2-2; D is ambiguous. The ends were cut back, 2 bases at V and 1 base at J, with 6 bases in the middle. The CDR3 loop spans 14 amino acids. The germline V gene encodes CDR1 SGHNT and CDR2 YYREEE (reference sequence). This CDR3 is CASSFAENTGELFF. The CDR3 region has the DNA TGTGCCAGCAGCTTTGCGGAGAACACCGGGGAGCTGTTTTTT.

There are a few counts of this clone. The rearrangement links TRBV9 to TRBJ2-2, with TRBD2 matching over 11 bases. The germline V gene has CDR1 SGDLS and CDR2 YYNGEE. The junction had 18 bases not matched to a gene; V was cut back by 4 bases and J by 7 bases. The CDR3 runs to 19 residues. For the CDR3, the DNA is TGTGCCAGCAGCACCCTACGTTCACTAGCGGGGGCCCGAGGCGGGGAGCTGTTTTTT. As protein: CASSTLRSLAGARGGELFF.

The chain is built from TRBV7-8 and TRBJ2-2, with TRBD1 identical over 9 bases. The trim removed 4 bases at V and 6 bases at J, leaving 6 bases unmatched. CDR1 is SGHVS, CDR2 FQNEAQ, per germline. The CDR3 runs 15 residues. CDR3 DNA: TGTGCCAGCAGCTCACAGGGGGCGAGCGCCGGGGAGCTGTTTTTT. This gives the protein CASSSQGASAGELFF.

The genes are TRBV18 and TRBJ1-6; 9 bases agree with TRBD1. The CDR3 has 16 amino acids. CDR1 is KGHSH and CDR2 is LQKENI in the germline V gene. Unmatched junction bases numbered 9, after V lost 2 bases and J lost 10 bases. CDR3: CASSPMETGGGSPLHF. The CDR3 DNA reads TGTGCCAGCTCACCAATGGAAACAGGGGGCGGCTCACCCCTCCACTTT. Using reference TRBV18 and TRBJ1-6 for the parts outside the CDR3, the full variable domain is NAGVMQNPRHLVRRRGQEARLRCSPMKGHSHVYWYRQLPEEGLKFMVYLQKENIIDESGMPKERFSAEFPKEGPSILRIQQVVRGDSAAYFCASSPMETGGGSPLHFGNGTRLTVT.

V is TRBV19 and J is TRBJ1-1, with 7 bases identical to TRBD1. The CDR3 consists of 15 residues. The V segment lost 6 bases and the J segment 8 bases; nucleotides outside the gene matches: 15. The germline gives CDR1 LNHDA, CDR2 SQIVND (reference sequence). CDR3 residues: CASRTTGSPVSEAFF. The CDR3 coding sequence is TGTGCCAGTAGAACGACAGGGTCTCCAGTCTCGGAAGCTTTCTTT.

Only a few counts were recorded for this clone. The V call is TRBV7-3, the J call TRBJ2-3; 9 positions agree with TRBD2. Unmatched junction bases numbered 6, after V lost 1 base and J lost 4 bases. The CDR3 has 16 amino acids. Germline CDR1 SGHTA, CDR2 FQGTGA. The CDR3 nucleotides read TGTGCCAGCAGCTTAAAGGCGGGGGGGCCCCCAGATACGCAGTATTTT. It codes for CASSLKAGGPPDTQYF.

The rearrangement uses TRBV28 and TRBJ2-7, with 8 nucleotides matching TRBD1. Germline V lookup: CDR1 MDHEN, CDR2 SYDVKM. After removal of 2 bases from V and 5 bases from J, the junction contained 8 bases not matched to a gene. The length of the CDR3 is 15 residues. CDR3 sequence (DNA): TGTGCCAGCAGTTTAACGAGGACAGGGAGGAACGAGCAGTACTTC. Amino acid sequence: CASSLTRTGRNEQYF.

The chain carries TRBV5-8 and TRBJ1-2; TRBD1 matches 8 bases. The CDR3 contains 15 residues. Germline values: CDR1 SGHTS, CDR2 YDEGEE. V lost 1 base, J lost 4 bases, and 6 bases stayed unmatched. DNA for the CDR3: TGTGCCAGCAGCTTGCGACAGGGGACTTCCTATGGCTACACCTTC. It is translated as CASSLRQGTSYGYTF.

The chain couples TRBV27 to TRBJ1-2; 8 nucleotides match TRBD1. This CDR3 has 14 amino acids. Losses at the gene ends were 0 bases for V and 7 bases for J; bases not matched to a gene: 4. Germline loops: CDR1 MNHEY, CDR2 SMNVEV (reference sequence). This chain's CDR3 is CASSLSTGDSGYTF. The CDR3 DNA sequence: TGTGCCAGCAGTTTATCGACAGGGGACAGTGGCTACACCTTC.

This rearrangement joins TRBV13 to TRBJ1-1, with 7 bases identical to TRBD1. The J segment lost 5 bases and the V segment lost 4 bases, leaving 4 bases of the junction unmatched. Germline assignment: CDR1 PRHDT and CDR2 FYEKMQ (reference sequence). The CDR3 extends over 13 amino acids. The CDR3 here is CASSYDRETEAFF. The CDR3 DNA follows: TGTGCCAGCAGCTACGACAGGGAAACTGAAGCTTTCTTT.